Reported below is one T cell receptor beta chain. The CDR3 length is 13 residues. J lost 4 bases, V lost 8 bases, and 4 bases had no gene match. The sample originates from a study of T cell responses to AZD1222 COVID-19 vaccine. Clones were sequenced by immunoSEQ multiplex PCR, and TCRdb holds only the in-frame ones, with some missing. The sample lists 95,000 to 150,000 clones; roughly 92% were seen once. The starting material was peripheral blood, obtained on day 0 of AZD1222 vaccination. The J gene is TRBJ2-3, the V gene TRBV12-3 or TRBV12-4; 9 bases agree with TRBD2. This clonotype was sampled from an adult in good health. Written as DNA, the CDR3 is TGTGCCAGCTCGCGGGGGGGGCCAGATACGCAGTATTTT. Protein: CASSRGGPDTQYF.